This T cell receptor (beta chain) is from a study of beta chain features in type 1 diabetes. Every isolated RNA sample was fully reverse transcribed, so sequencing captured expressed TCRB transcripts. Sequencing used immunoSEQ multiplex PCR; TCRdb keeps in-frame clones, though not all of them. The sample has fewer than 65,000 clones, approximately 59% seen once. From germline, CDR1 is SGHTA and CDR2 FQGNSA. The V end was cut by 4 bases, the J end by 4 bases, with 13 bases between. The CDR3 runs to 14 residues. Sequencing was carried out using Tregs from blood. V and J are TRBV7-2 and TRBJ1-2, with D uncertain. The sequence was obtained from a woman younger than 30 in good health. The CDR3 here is CASSSGDGVYGYTF. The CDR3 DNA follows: TGTGCCAGCAGCTCGGGCGACGGGGTCTATGGCTACACCTTC.